This T cell receptor beta chain was recovered during a study of cytomegalovirus exposure and HLA in healthy donors (dated by TCRdb to 2016 to 2017). Background on the whole study: An earlier analysis of approximately 640 of the donors reported approximately 290 Gb of sequence data and around 110 million unique TCR beta sequences from some 180 million T cells. Around 330 gigabases of sequencing data and around 90 million unique TCR sequences made up an early release that covered some 640 HLA-typed donors. Among the approximately 420 genotyped donors, approximately 81% belonged to the genetic ancestry cluster associated with self-reported Caucasian donors. The study aimed to test whether cataloging public T cell receptors could reveal signatures of past pathogen exposure. The study used immunosequencing to profile the T cell repertoires of several hundred subjects and linked those repertoires to cytomegalovirus serostatus. Besides the first cohort of more than 650 subjects, a separate validation cohort made up of about 120 different subjects was used. High-throughput TCR immunosequencing, statistical association of individual TCRs with disease status, and machine learning were combined to predict cytomegalovirus infection status. A later analysis re-analyzed previously published TCR beta repertoires from about 600 donors and added high-resolution HLA genotyping to study TCR occurrence patterns. In the later analysis, no new phenotypic data were used to find candidate immune exposures; instead, reliance was placed on TCR beta sequences and their occurrence across donors. To decide whether each TCR beta V gene segment behaved as functional or pseudogenic, an earlier analysis of approximately 590 of the donors relied on high-throughput TCR beta sequencing. Donor age, sex, ethnicity and CMV serostatus were compiled together with the repertoire data. Genome-wide SNP genotypes for about three fifths of the 666 donors were used in a later genetic analysis, which treated that subset as a discovery cohort. All discovery cohort repertoires had been generated using a single sequencing platform. HLA typing covered class I and class II loci at four-digit resolution. The number of donors typed differed by locus, with roughly 629-640 for A, B, C, DRB1 and DQB1, roughly 520 for DQA1, 600 to 610 for DPA1, and roughly 450 for DPB1. Because of strong linkage in the cohort, 5 or 6 DR-DQ haplotypes were treated as single units for association and clustering. Across some 400 genotyped donors of the cohort, an average of about 240,000 unique TCR beta nucleotide sequences per donor were sequenced, and roughly 17% of those sequences were non-productive.

Trimming takes 4 bases off V and 7 bases off J; junction bases not matched to a gene: 7. Via the germline V gene (reference sequence), CDR1 is MNHNY and CDR2 SVGAGI. Its CDR3 holds 14 amino acids, cysteine through phenylalanine. Kept here is only the CDR3 DNA, which spans 42 bases and is read in frame from base 1. The library was prepared using the immunoSEQ multiplex PCR assay. A mixture of 60 forward primers for TCR Vbeta segments and 13 reverse primers for TCR Jbeta segments was used in the multiplex PCR. The CDR3 region of rearranged TCR beta genes was amplified from genomic DNA with a multiplex PCR assay. Amplified TCR beta libraries were sequenced as 87-base-pair reads on the Illumina HiSeq System. In the authors' own workflow: In a later analysis, 80 million or so unique TCR beta chains were counted across the roughly 610 repertoires, and about 10 million of these chains were shared by at least two donors. Raw reads were error-corrected and collapsed into unique sequences with a nearest-neighbor algorithm that merged closely related sequences to remove PCR and sequencing errors. Alignment of CDR3 sequences to IMGT reference sequences was used to assign V, D and J gene segments. Each retained sequence needed at least a six-nucleotide match to both a V gene segment and a J gene segment. A rearrangement counted as productive if the CDR3 had no stop codons and remained in frame with V and J, and every other rearrangement counted as non-productive. Following IMGT convention, CDR3 was defined as the stretch from the second conserved V-encoded cysteine up to the conserved J-encoded phenylalanine. In an earlier analysis of 587 of the donors, sequences lacking an unambiguous match to a single V gene segment were excluded. An earlier analysis of several hundred of the donors called V segments functional above 56.7% productive rearrangements and segregating when the between-donor standard deviation exceeded 5%. A statistical classification framework was built to diagnose cytomegalovirus status from the catalog of TCR beta chain sequences. A later analysis assigned V and J genes by comparing TCR nucleotide sequences with IMGT/GENE-DB human TR gene sequences. The TCRdist pipeline was used in a later analysis to assign CDR3 sequences and most-parsimonious VDJ recombination scenarios. In a later analysis, each TCR beta chain was defined by its CDR3 amino acid sequence together with its V-gene family, and reads lacking a unique V-gene family were excluded. In a later analysis, fewer than 600 highly shared, low-generation-probability nucleotide sequences were removed to address suspected cross-contamination and a sequencing artifact. In a later analysis, a clonal expansion index was calculated for each public chain from normalized within-repertoire ranks of inferred template counts. Generation probabilities in a later analysis came from a VDJ recombination model fitted to out-of-frame rearrangements, and those results were checked against IGoR. In a later analysis, hypergeometric tests were used to score TCR-TCR, TCR-HLA and TCR-CMV co-occurrence, with a repertoire-size bias correction applied to TCR pairs. In a later analysis, false discovery rates were estimated by permuting HLA or CMV assignments 20 times. In a later analysis, co-occurring TCRs were grouped using DBSCAN, with TCRdist sequence similarity added in when clustering inside HLA-allele-positive subsets. Repertoires with fewer than 30,000 or more than 120,000 public chains were left out of co-occurrence clustering, as were several repertoires with anomalous nucleotide sharing. What TCRdb holds here is the immuneACCESS table cut down to in-frame rearrangements. Part of the clones is not present; checked against another copy, under half of the missing clones reflect an unresolved V gene, and the others are unexplained. V and J calls and clone size are given by that table; D and trimming were obtained from the DNA. In this sample's table one finds about 200,000 clones. The ten biggest clones cover approximately 0.98% of the sample.

Overall study outcomes, separate from this receptor: A further reported finding was that TCR beta sequences accurately predicted the HLA-A and HLA-B alleles for most subjects in the first cohort. A few of the identified cytomegalovirus-associated TCR beta chains were confirmed in vitro to be specific for cytomegalovirus antigens. Immune exposure information for the cohort was limited to CMV serostatus. Most TCR sequences were observed very rarely across donors, whereas some public TCRs were present in many individuals. A later analysis found that TCR association rates varied across HLA loci, with DRB1 alleles showing the most associated TCRs and HLA-C alleles the fewest. In a later genetic analysis, fewer N-insertions in productive TCRs were reported among donors in an Asian-associated ancestry cluster than the roughly 700-donor mean. Only TCR beta chains were sequenced in this cohort, and the absence of alpha or paired-chain data limited detectable features. In both the original and validation cohorts, the classifier was reported to diagnose cytomegalovirus status with high specificity and sensitivity. An earlier analysis of roughly 570 of the donors showed that most TCR beta V segments appeared in productive rearrangements either about 87% or about 30% of the time, which broadly matched IMGT annotations. In the study, some 160 TCR beta chains were listed as associated with cytomegalovirus. V-gene and J-gene trimming of TCR beta chains was associated with a missense DCLRE1C variant in a later genetic analysis, and the association was replicated in an independent cohort. Because some donors lacked HLA typing at each locus, the association tests relied only on the typed subset. In a later analysis, HLA-associated TCR beta chains were found to be more clonally expanded and to have lower generation probabilities than equally common non-associated chains. According to a later analysis, most CMV-associated TCR beta chains appeared to be HLA-restricted, and the HLA associations seemed to be driven largely by CMV exposure. A later analysis associated 15,000 to 20,000 TCR beta sequences with specific HLA alleles at a false discovery rate of 0.05. According to the authors, the approach could potentially be generalized to other disease states and immunological phenotypes. According to a later analysis, parvovirus B19, influenza, CMV and Epstein-Barr virus appeared linked to several top co-occurrence clusters. Strong co-occurrence of HLA alleles, especially DR and DQ, made assigning TCR associations to individual alleles difficult. The presence/absence analyses assumed that sequencing depth was roughly uniform across donors, and that assumption may not be true. Some IMGT-functional V segments, including TRBV6-2 and TRBV6-3, could not be told apart with the 87-base-pair reads, so those segments were excluded. A cluster of highly shared sequence variants was judged likely to be a technical artifact of the sequencing pipeline. Correlated functional status among segregating V segments might be attributable to linkage disequilibrium, but an unknown experimental factor could not be ruled out. Because counts were too low, seventeen rarely observed V segments, including chromosome 9 orphons, were excluded from the earlier analysis of a few hundred of the donors.

As regards this clone: This clone's antigen is unknown.

The cohort was made up of under 800 healthy bone marrow donors. All cohort members were sampled while nominally healthy, although unrecorded immune exposures were likely present. The donor was CMV seropositive and belonged to the group of some 290 seropositive cohort members. A peripheral blood sample was collected from each donor, and TCR beta sequencing was performed on peripheral blood mononuclear cells. The Qiagen DNeasy Blood Extraction Kit was used to extract genomic DNA from the blood cell samples. This chain joins TRBV6-6 to TRBJ2-7; 10 middle bases align to TRBD2. Input material: PBMCs. The TCR was taken from a woman aged 25 to 45 in good health and CMV-seropositive. The DNA sequence is as follows: TGTGCCAGCAGTTTGGCTAGCGGGAGAGAAGAGCAGTACTTC. This is translated as CASSLASGREEQYF.